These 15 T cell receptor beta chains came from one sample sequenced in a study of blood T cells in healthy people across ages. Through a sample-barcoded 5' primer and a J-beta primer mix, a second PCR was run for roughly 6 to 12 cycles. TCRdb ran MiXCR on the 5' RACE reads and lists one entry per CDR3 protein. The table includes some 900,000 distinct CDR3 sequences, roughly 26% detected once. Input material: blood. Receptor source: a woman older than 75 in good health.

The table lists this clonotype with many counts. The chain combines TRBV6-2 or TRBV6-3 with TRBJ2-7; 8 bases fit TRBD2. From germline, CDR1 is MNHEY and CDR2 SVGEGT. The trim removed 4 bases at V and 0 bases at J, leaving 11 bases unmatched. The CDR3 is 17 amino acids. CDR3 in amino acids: CASSFVVAGGYSYEQYF. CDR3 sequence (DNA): TGTGCCAGCAGTTTCGTCGTGGCGGGGGGTTACTCCTACGAGCAGTACTTC.

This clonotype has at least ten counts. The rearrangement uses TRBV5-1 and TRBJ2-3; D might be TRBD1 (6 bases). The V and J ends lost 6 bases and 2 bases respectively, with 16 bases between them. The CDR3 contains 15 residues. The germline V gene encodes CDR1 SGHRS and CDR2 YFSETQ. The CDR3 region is CASIELGHPTDTQYF. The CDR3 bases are TGCGCCAGCATCGAGTTGGGACACCCCACAGATACGCAGTATTTT.

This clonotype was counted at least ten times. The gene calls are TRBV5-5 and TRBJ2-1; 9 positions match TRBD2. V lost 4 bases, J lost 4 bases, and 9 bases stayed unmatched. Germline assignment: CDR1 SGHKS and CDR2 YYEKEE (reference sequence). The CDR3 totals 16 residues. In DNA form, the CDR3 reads TGTGCCAGCAGCCCGAAGCGGGGGGTCACATACAATGAGCAGTTCTTC. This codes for CASSPKRGVTYNEQFF. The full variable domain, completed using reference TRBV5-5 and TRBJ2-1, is DAGVTQSPTHLIKTRGQQVTLRCSPISGHKSVSWYQQVLGQGPQFIFQYYEKEERGRGNFPDRFSARQFPNYSSELNVNALLLGDSALYLCASSPKRGVTYNEQFFGPGTRLTVL.

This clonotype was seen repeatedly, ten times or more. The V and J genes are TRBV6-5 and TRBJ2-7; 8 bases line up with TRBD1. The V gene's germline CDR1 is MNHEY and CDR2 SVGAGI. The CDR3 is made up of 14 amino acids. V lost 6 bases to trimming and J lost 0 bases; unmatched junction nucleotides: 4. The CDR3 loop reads CASRRQGTSYEQYF. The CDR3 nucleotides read TGTGCCAGCAGGCGACAGGGGACCTCCTACGAGCAGTACTTC.

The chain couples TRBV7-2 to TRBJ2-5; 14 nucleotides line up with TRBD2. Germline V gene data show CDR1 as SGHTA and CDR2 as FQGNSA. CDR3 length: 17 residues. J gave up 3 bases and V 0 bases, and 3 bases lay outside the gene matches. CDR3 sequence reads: CASSLAGTSGGKETQYF. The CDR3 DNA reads TGTGCCAGCAGCTTAGCAGGGACTAGCGGGGGTAAAGAGACCCAGTACTTC.

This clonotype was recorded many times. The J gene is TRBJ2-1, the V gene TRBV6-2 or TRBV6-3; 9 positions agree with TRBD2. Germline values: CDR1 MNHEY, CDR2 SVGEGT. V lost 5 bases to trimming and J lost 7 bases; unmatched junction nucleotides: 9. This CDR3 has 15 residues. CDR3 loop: CASSPRRGGWNEQFF. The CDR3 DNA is TGTGCCAGCAGTCCCAGGCGGGGGGGTTGGAATGAGCAGTTCTTC.

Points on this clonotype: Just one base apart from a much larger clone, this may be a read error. CDR3 in amino acids: CASAEGIGSPPHF. CDR3 coding DNA: TGCGCCAGCGCGGAGGGGATCGGTTCACCCCCCCACTTT. The chain recombines TRBV10-2 with TRBJ1-6, with D possibly TRBD1 on 5 matching bases. The CDR3 is 13 amino acids. Germline V lookup: CDR1 WSHSY, CDR2 SAAADI.

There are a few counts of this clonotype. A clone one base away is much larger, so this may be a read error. CDR3 bases: TGCAGTGCTAGTATGGTCGGGGGGGCTAGCACAGGTACGCAGTATTTT. The encoded protein is CSASMVGGASTGTQYF. V usage is TRBV20-1 and J usage is TRBJ2-3; 8 bases agree with TRBD2. Germline V lookup: CDR1 DFQATT, CDR2 SNEGSKA (reference sequence). The CDR3 runs 16 residues.

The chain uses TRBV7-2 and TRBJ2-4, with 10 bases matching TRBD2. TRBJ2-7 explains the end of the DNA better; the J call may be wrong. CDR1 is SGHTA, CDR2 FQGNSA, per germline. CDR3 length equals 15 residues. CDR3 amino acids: CASSLWASGGYEQYF. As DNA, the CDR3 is TGTGCCAGCAGCTTATGGGCTAGCGGGGGTTACGAGCAGTACTTC.

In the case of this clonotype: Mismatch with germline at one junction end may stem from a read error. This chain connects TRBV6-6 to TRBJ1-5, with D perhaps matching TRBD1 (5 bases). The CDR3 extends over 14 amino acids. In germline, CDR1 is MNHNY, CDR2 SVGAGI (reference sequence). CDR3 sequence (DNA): TGTACCAGCACGGACAACCGCAGCAATCAGCCCCAGCATTTT. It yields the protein CTSTDNRSNQPQHF.

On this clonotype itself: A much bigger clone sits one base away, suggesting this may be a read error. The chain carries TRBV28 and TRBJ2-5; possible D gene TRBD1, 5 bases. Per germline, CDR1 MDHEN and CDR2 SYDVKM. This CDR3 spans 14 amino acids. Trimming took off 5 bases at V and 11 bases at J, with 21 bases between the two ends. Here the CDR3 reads CASSTWGAYNEQYF. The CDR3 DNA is TGTGCCAGCAGTACTTGGGGCGCCTACAATGAGCAGTACTTC.

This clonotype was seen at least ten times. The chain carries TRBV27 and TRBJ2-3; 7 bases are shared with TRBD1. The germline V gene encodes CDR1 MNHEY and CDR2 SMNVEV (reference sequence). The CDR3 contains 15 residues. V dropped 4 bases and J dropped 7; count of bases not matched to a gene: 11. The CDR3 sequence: CASSSRGRDLNTQYF. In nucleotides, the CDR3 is TGTGCCAGCAGTTCAAGGGGGCGCGATCTTAATACGCAGTATTTT.

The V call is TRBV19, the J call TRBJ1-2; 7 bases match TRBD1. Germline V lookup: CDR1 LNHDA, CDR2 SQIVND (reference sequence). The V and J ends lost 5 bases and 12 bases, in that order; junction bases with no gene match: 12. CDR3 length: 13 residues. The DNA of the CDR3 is TGTGCCAGTAGTGGGACTTCCGGAGGGGGCCACACCTTC. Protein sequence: CASSGTSGGGHTF.

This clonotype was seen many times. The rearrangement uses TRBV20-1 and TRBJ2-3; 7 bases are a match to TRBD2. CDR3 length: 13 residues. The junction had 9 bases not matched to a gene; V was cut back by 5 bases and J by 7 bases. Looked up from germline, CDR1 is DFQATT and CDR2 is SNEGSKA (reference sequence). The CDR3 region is CSAYGTTTYTQYF. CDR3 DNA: TGCAGTGCTTACGGGACTACAACCTATACGCAGTATTTT.

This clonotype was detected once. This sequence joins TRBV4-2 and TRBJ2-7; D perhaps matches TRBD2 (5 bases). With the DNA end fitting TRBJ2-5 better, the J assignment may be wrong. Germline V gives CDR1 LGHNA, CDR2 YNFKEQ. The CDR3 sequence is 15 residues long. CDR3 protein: CASSQGHPSRETQYF. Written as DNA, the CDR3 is TGTGCCAGCAGCCAAGGTCACCCTAGCAGGGAGACCCAGTACTTC.